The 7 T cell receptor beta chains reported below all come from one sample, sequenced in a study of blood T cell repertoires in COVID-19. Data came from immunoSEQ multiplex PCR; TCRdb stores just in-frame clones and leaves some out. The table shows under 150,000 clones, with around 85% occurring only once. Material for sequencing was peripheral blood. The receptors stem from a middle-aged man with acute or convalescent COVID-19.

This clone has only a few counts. The CDR3 reads CASSPRRGGLGDTQYF. The CDR3 DNA reads as TGTGCCAGCTCACCACGTCGGGGGGGCCTCGGAGATACGCAGTATTTT. The chain recombines TRBV18 with TRBJ2-3, with TRBD2 identical over 8 bases. This CDR3 is 16 amino acids long. J gave up 5 bases and V 1 base, and 8 bases lay outside the gene matches. Germline CDR1 is KGHSH and CDR2 is LQKENI.

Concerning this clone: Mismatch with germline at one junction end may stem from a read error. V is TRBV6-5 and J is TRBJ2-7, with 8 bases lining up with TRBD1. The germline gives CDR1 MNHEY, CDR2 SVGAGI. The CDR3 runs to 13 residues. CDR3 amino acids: CASSNTRTGPWDF. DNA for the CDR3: TGTGCCAGCAGTAACACGCGGACAGGGCCCTGGGACTTC.

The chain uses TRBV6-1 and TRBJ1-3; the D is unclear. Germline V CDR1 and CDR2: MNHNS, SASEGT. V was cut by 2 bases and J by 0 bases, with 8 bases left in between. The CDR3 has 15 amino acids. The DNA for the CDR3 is TGTGCCAGCAGTGAAACGGCAGGCTCTGGAAACACCATATATTTT. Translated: CASSETAGSGNTIYF.

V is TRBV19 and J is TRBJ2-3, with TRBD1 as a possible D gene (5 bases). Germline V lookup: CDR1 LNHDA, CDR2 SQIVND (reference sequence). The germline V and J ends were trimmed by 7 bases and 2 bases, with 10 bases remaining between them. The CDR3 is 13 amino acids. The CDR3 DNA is TGTGCCAGTACAGGACAAAACACAGATACGCAGTATTTT. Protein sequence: CASTGQNTDTQYF.

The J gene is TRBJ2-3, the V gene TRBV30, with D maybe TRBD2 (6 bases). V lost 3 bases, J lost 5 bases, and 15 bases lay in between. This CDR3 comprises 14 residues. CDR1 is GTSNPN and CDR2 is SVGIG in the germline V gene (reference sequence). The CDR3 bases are TGTGCCTGGAGCCCCCCCCCGGGGGTAGATACGCAGTATTTT. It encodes CAWSPPPGVDTQYF.

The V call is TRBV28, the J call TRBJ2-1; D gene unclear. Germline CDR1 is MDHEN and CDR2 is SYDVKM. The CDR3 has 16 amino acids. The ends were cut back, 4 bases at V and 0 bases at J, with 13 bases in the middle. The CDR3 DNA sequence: TGTGCCAGCAGTTCGTCTTCGGTAAGCTCCTACAATGAGCAGTTCTTC. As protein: CASSSSSVSSYNEQFF.

CDR3 residues: CASSPLGSEAFF. DNA for the CDR3: TGTGCCAGCAGCCCCCTAGGAAGTGAAGCTTTCTTT. This chain links TRBV3-1 (or the pseudogene TRBV3-2) with TRBJ1-1; unclear D gene. V dropped 4 bases and J dropped 7 bases, with 10 bases sitting between them. The CDR3 runs to 12 residues. Germline CDR1 and CDR2: LGHDT and YNNKEL (reference sequence).